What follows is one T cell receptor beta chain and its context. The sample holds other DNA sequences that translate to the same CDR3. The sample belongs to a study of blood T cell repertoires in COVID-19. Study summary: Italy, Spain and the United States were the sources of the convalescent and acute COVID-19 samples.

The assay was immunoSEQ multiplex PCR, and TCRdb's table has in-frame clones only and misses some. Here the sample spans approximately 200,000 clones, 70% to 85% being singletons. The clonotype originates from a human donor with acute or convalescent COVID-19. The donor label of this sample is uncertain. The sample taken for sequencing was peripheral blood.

CDR3 sequence reads: CASSPGQGETQYF. In DNA, the CDR3 is TGTGCCAGCTCACCAGGACAGGGAGAGACCCAGTACTTC. The chain recombines TRBV18 with TRBJ2-5; 8 bases are a match to TRBD1. The CDR3 runs to 13 residues. Trimming cost V 2 bases and J 4 bases; bases outside gene matches: 0. Per the germline V gene, CDR1 is KGHSH and CDR2 is LQKENI.